The T cell receptor beta chain under discussion was sequenced for a study of identical twins. General observations from the study: Weaker excess twin sharing was observed in beta out-of-frame sequences.

One entry per CDR3 protein results from TCRdb running MiXCR on the 5' RACE reads. The top ten hold roughly 0.97% of the sample, which has hundreds of thousands of distinct CDR3 sequences, around 8.6% seen once. CDR1 and CDR2 (germline): LGHDT, YNNKEL (reference sequence). The length of the CDR3 is 14 residues. V lost 1 base and J 9 bases, leaving 16 bases between the germline ends. This clonotype came up many times. The antigen remains undetermined. These data were also filed under a second study, of yellow fever vaccine responses in identical twins.

Sequencing was performed on PBMCs. The rearrangement uses TRBV3-1 and TRBJ2-7; D is possibly TRBD2 (6 bases). This clonotype originated in a woman in her late teens or twenties in good health. CDR3 DNA: TGTGCCAGCAGCCAAGGGACTACTGTCCTTCGGCAGTACTTC. Amino acids: CASSQGTTVLRQYF.